The rows below give T cell receptor beta chains drawn from one sample of a study of CD8 T cells in Susac syndrome. TCRdb called the immunoSEQ multiplex PCR reads again in MiXCR, with one record for every CDR3 protein. In the table there are around 170,000 distinct CDR3 sequences, 85% to 95% of which are singletons. The source material was CD8+ T cells from PBMCs. The receptor source for this set is a human donor with multiple sclerosis. The CDR3 runs from the conserved cysteine through the conserved F or W. The order of the fields is V gene, J gene, CDR3 protein.

V: TRBV25-1; J: TRBJ1-6; CDR3: CASSSTGANSPLHF
V: TRBV29-1; J: TRBJ2-3; CDR3: CSVEGGMDTQYF
V: TRBV7-9; J: TRBJ1-5; CDR3: CASSSQGLNQPQHF
V: TRBV20-1; J: TRBJ2-5; CDR3: CSARLLRGGTTGTQYF
V: TRBV20-1; J: TRBJ1-6; CDR3: CSADVDGEDSSPLHF
V: TRBV23-1; J: TRBJ1-5; CDR3: CASSQSFGTDQPQHF
V: TRBV9; J: TRBJ2-7; CDR3: CASSVGQNYEQYF
V: TRBV7-6; J: TRBJ2-6; CDR3: CASSPTRGVFSGANVLTF
V: TRBV29-1; J: TRBJ1-6; CDR3: CSVKKTGGKSYNSPLHF
V: TRBV20-1; J: TRBJ1-1; CDR3: CSARDYREGLSTEAFF
V: TRBV29-1; J: TRBJ1-4; CDR3: CSVRGNEKLFF
V: TRBV4-1; J: TRBJ1-1; CDR3: CASSQLTGLGGEAFF
V: TRBV29-1; J: TRBJ1-2; CDR3: CSVPGTGAVIDGYTF
V: TRBV5-1; J: TRBJ2-5; CDR3: CASSLDSRRYQETQYF
V: TRBV30; J: NA; CDR3: CAWGGSYEQYF
V: TRBV20-1; J: TRBJ2-7; CDR3: CSARVRATYEQYF
V: TRBV30; J: TRBJ2-6; CDR3: CAWSVGSGANVLTF
V: TRBV7-8; J: TRBJ1-5; CDR3: CASSLGQGASQPQHF
V: TRBV27; J: TRBJ1-5; CDR3: CASRLGQGNQPQHF
V: TRBV2; J: TRBJ1-2; CDR3: CASSRLQGWYGYTF
V: TRBV20-1; J: TRBJ1-2; CDR3: CSARQGGILIYGYTF
V: TRBV27; J: TRBJ2-1; CDR3: CASSLFSWDEQFF
V: TRBV20-1; J: TRBJ2-3; CDR3: CSARGRLAGVLGTDTQYF
V: TRBV3-1; J: TRBJ1-5; CDR3: CASDRVKMPNQPQHF
V: TRBV6-1; J: TRBJ2-5; CDR3: CASSEGLGLAGEETQYF
V: TRBV14; J: TRBJ2-3; CDR3: CASSPGPRTDTQYF
V: TRBV7-8; J: TRBJ1-1; CDR3: CASSLGGGAEAFF
V: TRBV18; J: TRBJ2-1; CDR3: CASSLGTSPSYNEQFF
V: TRBV28; J: TRBJ1-1; CDR3: CASRNTAGSNTEAFF
V: TRBV20-1; J: TRBJ1-2; CDR3: CSARDLDISYGYTF
V: TRBV18; J: TRBJ1-1; CDR3: CASSLVGGPTEAFF
V: TRBV6-5; J: TRBJ2-1; CDR3: CATGWDRGNEQFF
V: TRBV4-1; J: TRBJ2-7; CDR3: CASSQDSNFGVYEQYF
V: TRBV15; J: TRBJ2-5; CDR3: CATSGYLAGDNQETQYF
V: TRBV29-1; J: TRBJ1-1; CDR3: CSVEWGAGEAFF
V: TRBV20-1; J: TRBJ2-7; CDR3: CSASDYLEQYF
V: TRBV9; J: TRBJ2-1; CDR3: CASRRTSGTNEQFF
V: TRBV11-1; J: TRBJ2-3; CDR3: CASSKTPHSGITDTQYF
V: TRBV12-3/TRBV12-4; J: TRBJ2-1; CDR3: CASSLDRLEQFF
V: TRBV14; J: TRBJ2-2; CDR3: CASSQHRGTNTGELFF
V: TRBV20-1; J: TRBJ2-2; CDR3: CSAGRWGNTGELFF
V: TRBV27; J: TRBJ2-1; CDR3: CASSLPGFRKYNEQFF
V: TRBV7-9; J: TRBJ2-1; CDR3: CASSLEVALWDYNEQFF
V: TRBV5-6; J: TRBJ1-1; CDR3: CASSASAEAFF
V: TRBV29-1; J: TRBJ2-7; CDR3: CSSRTGSYEQYF
V: TRBV18; J: TRBJ2-2; CDR3: CASRSGELFF
V: TRBV10-3; J: TRBJ2-7; CDR3: CAIRTDMEEQYF
V: TRBV29-1; J: TRBJ2-7; CDR3: CSAFIRTHYEQYF
V: TRBV9; J: TRBJ2-7; CDR3: CASSPHHLLGPYEQYF
V: TRBV27; J: TRBJ2-2; CDR3: CASKDYTGELFF